This TCR beta chain was obtained from a study of blood T cell repertoires in COVID-19. Overall study: PBMCs, B-cell-depleted T cells, or T cells provided the cDNA or gDNA that made up the material.

The repertoire was sequenced with immunoSEQ multiplex PCR; TCRdb's copy has only in-frame clones and lacks some. The data hold 430,000 or so clones, with over 75% observed a single time. This CDR3 is 14 amino acids long. CDR1 is LGHNT and CDR2 is FRNRAP in the germline V gene. V shed 6 bases and J 5 bases; nucleotides not matched to a gene: 5. Living in under 30 US areas, the participants were between roughly 18 and 89 years of age. Cohorts were determined from participant-reported clinical history. Exposed enrollees encountered a COVID-19 case at some point within 2 weeks before study entry. This sequence joins TRBV12-5 and TRBJ2-7, with 12 bases that match TRBD1. Sample: PBMCs or T cells enriched from blood (not recorded which). This sequence originates from a woman aged 18-35 years who had been exposed to COVID-19. CDR3: CASGEGTGGNEQYF. CDR3 DNA sequence: TGTGCTAGTGGGGAGGGGACAGGGGGCAACGAGCAGTACTTC.